This T cell receptor beta chain was recovered during a study of Graves' ophthalmopathy and Graves' hyperthyroidism. Concerning this clonotype itself: Antigen specificity is unknown.

Study-level results: Detected in blood as well were most expanded thyroid clonotypes with frequency above 0.001. In predicting ophthalmopathy progression, the model reached roughly 71% sensitivity and 72.22% specificity.

The CDR3 runs 17 residues. V was shortened by 1 base and J by 2 bases, with 17 bases between the two germline ends. The V gene's germline CDR1 is LGHNA and CDR2 YSLEER. RNA transcripts served as template for amplifying TCR beta CDR3 sequences. The first-round RT-PCR employed HTBI primers together with the Qiagen OneStep RT-PCR kit. A multiplex PCR was then performed as the second round. In TCRdb, the multiplex PCR reads were re-called with MiXCR into one record per CDR3 protein. The sample holds about 1.1 million distinct CDR3 sequences, about two fifths seen once. The V gene is TRBV4-3, the J gene TRBJ2-5; tentative D call: TRBD1 (5 bases). This receptor was identified in an adult man with Graves' hyperthyroidism. Sequencing input: peripheral blood or thyroid tissue (not recorded which). CDR3 in DNA: TGCGCCAGCAGCCAAGGTGGCGCAGGGCGACCTCAAGAGACCCAGTACTTC. This encodes CASSQGGAGRPQETQYF.